This T cell receptor beta chain stems from a study of T cell repertoires in cytomegalovirus infection (dated by TCRdb to the late 2010s). With respect to the entire study: The HLA type of each donor mattered for the analysis, because public TCR beta signatures pointed to carriage of CMV infection along with the matching HLA type.

From the cysteine up to the phenylalanine, the CDR3 has a length of 14 residues. The retained sequence is limited to the CDR3, 42 bases, with the frame set at the first base. CDR1 and CDR2, per the germline V gene (reference sequence), are DFQATT and SNEGSKA. The junction carries 14 bases between V and J, which are trimmed by 6 bases and 0 bases respectively. Study-wide conclusions, independent of this receptor: In both this cohort and an independent cohort of 300 to 450 donors, the cumulative frequency of public TCR beta family members distinguished carriers of CMV infection plus the relevant HLA type. The ex vivo response was dominated by HLA-C-restricted CMV-specific TCR beta clonotypes, and the single most frequent clonotype in two of eight donors was supplied by these HLA-C-restricted clonotypes.

Regarding this clonotype: The clone's antigen remains unknown. It has no much larger one-base neighbor in the sample; base qualities were not kept.

Instrument on record: Illumina HiSeq 1500. TCRdb took the public reads, trimmed them with fastp at Q25, ran MiXCR for clone calling and kept in-frame beta chains. Rows are unified per CDR3 protein, each entry keeping the most common DNA and genes. For this sample the table gives more than 150,000 distinct CDR3 sequences, of which approximately 19% were detected only once. The top ten constitute just under 3% of the sample. This TCR came from a human donor in good health (CMV status not recorded). Some clones in this sample may be carry-over from other donors' samples. Sequencing input: PBMCs. The chain couples TRBV20-1 to TRBJ1-1; TRBD1 is perhaps the D gene, given 5 matching bases. The bases are TGCAGTGCCAGGGAGGTGGGCCTGAACACTGAAGCTTTCTTT. Its amino acids are CSAREVGLNTEAFF.